Following are 22 T cell receptor beta chains from one sample sequenced in a study of control samples from healthy donors and cancer patients. TCRdb keeps only in-frame clones here, not all; method: immunoSEQ multiplex PCR. The table shows about 130,000 clones, with around nine tenths occurring only once. The sample consisted of blood. The origin of the receptors is a man younger than 35 in good health.

V usage is TRBV3-1 (or the pseudogene TRBV3-2) and J usage is TRBJ2-7; D tentatively reads TRBD1 or TRBD2 (6 bases each). The CDR3 is 15 residues long. Trimming left V 4 bases short and J 6 bases short, with 19 bases between. CDR1 LGHDT and CDR2 YNNKEL come from the germline V gene (reference sequence). CDR3 DNA: TGTGCCAGCAGCCTTATGCCCGTTACGGGGGCCGAGCAGTACTTC. Protein sequence: CASSLMPVTGAEQYF.

V usage is TRBV27 and J usage is TRBJ2-2; D unresolved. The CDR3 is 15 amino acids. Trimming removed 2 bases from V and 2 bases from J, with 9 bases in between. Germline loops: CDR1 MNHEY, CDR2 SMNVEV (reference sequence). CDR3 coding DNA: TGTGCCAGCAGTTTACCCGGCGCTAACACCGGGGAGCTGTTTTTT. It yields the protein CASSLPGANTGELFF.

The chain employs TRBV29-1 and TRBJ2-5; 9 bases are shared with TRBD2. The germline V gene encodes CDR1 SQVTM and CDR2 ANQGSEA. The CDR3 has 15 residues. The V and J ends lost 6 bases and 4 bases, in that order; junction bases with no gene match: 12. As DNA, the CDR3 is TGCAGCGTCGAGGGCGGGGGGGAGTTCGGAGAGACCCAGTACTTC. It specifies CSVEGGGEFGETQYF.

This chain links TRBV5-1 with TRBJ2-3; 8 bases fit TRBD2. The CDR3 length is 15 residues. The ends lost 0 bases at V and 6 bases at J; junction bases unmatched: 6. Germline V gives CDR1 SGHRS, CDR2 YFSETQ. CDR3 protein: CASSLAGTRADTQYF. The CDR3 DNA sequence: TGCGCCAGCAGCTTGGCTGGGACTAGAGCCGATACGCAGTATTTT.

This chain uses TRBV5-4 with TRBJ2-1; TRBD1 might be the D (5 bases). Per the germline V gene, CDR1 is SGHNT and CDR2 is YYREEE (reference sequence). V was trimmed by 0 bases and J by 9 bases, leaving 22 bases between them. This CDR3 is built from 17 residues. CDR3 in DNA: TGTGCCAGCAGCTTGGCTCAGGGAAGAGCGTACAATGGTGAGCAGTTCTTC. This translates into CASSLAQGRAYNGEQFF.

This clone was observed a single time. The chain recombines TRBV5-6 with TRBJ2-1; no clear D. V was shortened by 5 bases and J by 0 bases, with 15 bases between the two germline ends. Looked up from germline, CDR1 is SGHDT and CDR2 is YYEEEE. The CDR3 loop spans 16 amino acids. CDR3 residues: CASSLTLGSSYNEQFF. In DNA form, the CDR3 reads TGTGCCAGCAGTTTAACCCTCGGTAGCTCCTACAATGAGCAGTTCTTC.

This clone was recorded only once. V and J are TRBV5-1 and TRBJ1-3; D ambiguous. There are 16 residues in the CDR3. Germline CDR1 SGHRS, CDR2 YFSETQ. V was pared by 0 bases and J by 4 bases, with 14 bases between. CDR3 in amino acids: CASSLGISARGNTIYF. CDR3 DNA: TGCGCCAGCAGCTTGGGTATCAGCGCCCGGGGAAACACCATATATTTT. The full variable domain, in which reference TRBV5-1 and TRBJ1-3 provide the parts outside the CDR3, is KAGVTQTPRYLIKTRGQQVTLSCSPISGHRSVSWYQQTPGQGLQFLFEYFSETQRNKGNFPGRFSGRQFSNSRSEMNVSTLELGDSALYLCASSLGISARGNTIYFGEGSWLTVV.

The rearrangement uses TRBV9 and TRBJ2-7; 9 bases match TRBD1. From germline, CDR1 is SGDLS and CDR2 YYNGEE. The CDR3 has 16 residues. V was pared by 0 bases and J by 4 bases, with 8 bases of the junction left unmatched. The CDR3 protein is CASSVATGQGEYEQYF. The CDR3 coding sequence is TGTGCCAGCAGCGTAGCTACGGGACAGGGAGAGTACGAGCAGTACTTC.

The chain employs TRBV12-3 or TRBV12-4 and TRBJ2-7; tentatively, D is TRBD1 (5 bases). The CDR3 contains 11 residues. V lost 5 bases to trimming and J lost 7 bases, with 9 bases between them. CDR3 protein: CASSPRTEQYF. The CDR3, as DNA: TGTGCCAGCAGTCCACGGACAGAGCAGTACTTC.

The rearrangement joins TRBV2 to TRBJ2-1; 7 positions agree with TRBD2. Germline V lookup: CDR1 SNHLY, CDR2 FYNNEI. The length of the CDR3 is 16 residues. J was trimmed by 3 bases and V by 0 bases; bases with no gene match: 5. The CDR3 DNA is TGTGCCAGCAGTGAAGCGGGAGGGAGGTACTACAATGAGCAGTTCTTC. This gives the protein CASSEAGGRYYNEQFF. Full variable domain (remainder filled in from reference TRBV2 and TRBJ2-1): EPEVTQTPSHQVTQMGQEVILRCVPISNHLYFYWYRQILGQKVEFLVSFYNNEISEKSEIFDDQFSVERPDGSNFTLKIRSTKLEDSAMYFCASSEAGGRYYNEQFFGPGTRLTVL.

The chain joins TRBV2 to TRBJ2-5; unclear D gene. The CDR3 has 12 amino acids. From germline, CDR1 is SNHLY and CDR2 FYNNEI. V was shortened by 4 bases and J by 5 bases, with 8 bases between the two germline ends. This chain's CDR3 is CASSGAVETQYF. CDR3 DNA: TGTGCCAGCAGTGGAGCAGTTGAGACCCAGTACTTC. Complete variable domain (other parts from reference TRBV2 and TRBJ2-5): EPEVTQTPSHQVTQMGQEVILRCVPISNHLYFYWYRQILGQKVEFLVSFYNNEISEKSEIFDDQFSVERPDGSNFTLKIRSTKLEDSAMYFCASSGAVETQYFGPGTRLLVL.

This clone was seen a few times. V usage is TRBV9 and J usage is TRBJ1-5; D is unclear. The V gene lost 3 bases and the J gene lost 2 bases, with 9 bases spanning the gap. The CDR3 contains 14 residues. From germline, CDR1 is SGDLS and CDR2 YYNGEE. CDR3 nucleotides: TGTGCCAGCAGCGCGGGCCTAGGCAATCAGCCCCAGCATTTT. Translation: CASSAGLGNQPQHF.

This clone was counted between two and nine times. Written as DNA, the CDR3 is TGTGCCAGCAGCTCTGACAGGGGCGAGCAGTACTTC. Translation gives CASSSDRGEQYF. The V and J genes are TRBV11-3 and TRBJ2-7; 8 bases fit TRBD1. The CDR3 totals 12 residues. Germline CDR1 reads SGHNT; CDR2 reads YENEEA. The V and J ends lost 4 bases and 6 bases, in that order; junction bases with no gene match: 2.

V gene TRBV20-1 combines with J gene TRBJ2-7, with 10 nucleotides matching TRBD1. V dropped 3 bases and J dropped 9; count of bases not matched to a gene: 11. Germline loops: CDR1 DFQATT, CDR2 SNEGSKA (reference sequence). This CDR3 comprises 14 residues. The CDR3 here is CSASLGQGTLGQYF. The CDR3 DNA is TGCAGTGCTAGTCTGGGACAGGGGACCCTGGGGCAGTACTTC.

V is TRBV6-1 and J is TRBJ2-5, with D perhaps TRBD1 (6 bases). The germline V gene encodes CDR1 MNHNS and CDR2 SASEGT. V lost 0 bases, J lost 4 bases, and 12 bases lay in between. This CDR3 has 15 residues. The CDR3 reads CASSEATGRRETQYF. CDR3 DNA sequence: TGTGCCAGCAGTGAAGCCACAGGGAGAAGAGAGACCCAGTACTTC.

The chain joins TRBV9 to TRBJ2-5; unclear D gene. V lost 0 bases, J lost 1 base, and 16 bases lay in between. The CDR3 length is 17 residues. CDR1 is SGDLS, CDR2 YYNGEE, per germline. CDR3 DNA sequence: TGTGCCAGCAGCGTAGGTGACACTTGGGCTCGCCAAGAGACCCAGTACTTC. Its protein product is CASSVGDTWARQETQYF.

The genes are TRBV18 and TRBJ1-2, with a tentative D call TRBD1 (5 bases). Trimming shortened V by 2 bases and J by 5 bases, and 18 bases separated the two germline ends. Looked up from germline, CDR1 is KGHSH and CDR2 is LQKENI. The CDR3 sequence is 16 residues long. CDR3 protein: CASSPSSQGLNYGYTF. The CDR3 DNA follows: TGTGCCAGCTCACCATCGAGTCAGGGTCTTAATTATGGCTACACCTTC.

V and J are TRBV5-1 and TRBJ2-2; 9 nucleotides align to TRBD2. Trimming at V came to 3 bases and at J to 2 bases, leaving 8 bases not matched to a gene. The CDR3 sequence is 17 residues long. Germline assignment: CDR1 SGHRS and CDR2 YFSETQ. Here the CDR3 DNA reads TGCGCCAGCAGCTCGGATCTAGCGGGGCAAAACACCGGGGAGCTGTTTTTT. It encodes CASSSDLAGQNTGELFF.

As for this clone: The junction does not match germline at one end; this may be a read error. Other DNA sequences in the same sample also yield this CDR3. The rearrangement links TRBV14 to TRBJ1-1; D possibly corresponds to TRBD1 (6 bases). The CDR3 contains 20 residues. Germline V gene data show CDR1 as SGHDN and CDR2 as FVKESK. CDR3 residues: CASSQESGNFWGQVNTEAFF. For the CDR3, the DNA is TGTGCCAGCAGCCAAGAATCAGGTAATTTTTGGGGACAAGTGAACACTGAAGCCTTCTTT.

The J gene is TRBJ2-7, the V gene TRBV3-1 (or the pseudogene TRBV3-2); 8 bases align to TRBD2. V lost 5 bases, J lost 0 bases, and 6 bases stayed unmatched. The length of the CDR3 is 15 residues. Germline V CDR1 and CDR2: LGHDT, YNNKEL (reference sequence). CDR3 sequence (DNA): TGTGCCAGCAGCTCCCAGCGGGGGCCCTCCTACGAGCAGTACTTC. Its protein is CASSSQRGPSYEQYF.

This sequence joins TRBV3-1 (or the pseudogene TRBV3-2) and TRBJ2-2; D possibly corresponds to TRBD1 (6 bases). Germline assignment: CDR1 LGHDT and CDR2 YNNKEL (reference sequence). The CDR3 runs 16 residues. Trimming took off 1 base at V and 5 bases at J, with 14 bases between the two ends. CDR3 bases: TGTGCCAGCAGCCAAGTCTGGGGGCCGGGAACCGGGGAGCTGTTTTTT. Protein: CASSQVWGPGTGELFF.

CDR3 in amino acids: CASSYRDRRRRVTGELFF. The CDR3 coding sequence is TGTGCCAGCAGCTACCGGGACAGGAGACGCCGTGTCACCGGGGAGCTGTTTTTT. The rearrangement uses TRBV7-9 and TRBJ2-2, with 8 nucleotides matching TRBD1. Germline V gives CDR1 SEHNR, CDR2 FQNEAQ (reference sequence). The V gene end was trimmed by 4 bases and the J gene end by 4 bases; junction bases not matched to a gene: 14. The CDR3 spans 18 residues. The complete variable domain, with remaining parts taken from reference TRBV7-9 and TRBJ2-2, reads DTGVSQNPRHKITKRGQNVTFRCDPISEHNRLYWYRQTLGQGPEFLTYFQNEAQLEKSRLLSDRFSAERPKGSFSTLEIQRTEQGDSAMYLCASSYRDRRRRVTGELFFGEGSRLTVL.